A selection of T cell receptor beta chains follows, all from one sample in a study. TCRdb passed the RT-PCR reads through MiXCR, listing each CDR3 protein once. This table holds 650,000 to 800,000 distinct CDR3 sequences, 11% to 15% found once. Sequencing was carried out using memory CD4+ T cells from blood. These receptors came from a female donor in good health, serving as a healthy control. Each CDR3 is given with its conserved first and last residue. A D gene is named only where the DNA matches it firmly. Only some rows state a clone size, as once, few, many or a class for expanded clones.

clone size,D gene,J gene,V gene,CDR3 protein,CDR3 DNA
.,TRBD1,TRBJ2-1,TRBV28,CASRLTGGDYNEQFF,TGTGCCAGCAGGTTGACAGGGGGCGACTACAATGAGCAGTTCTTC
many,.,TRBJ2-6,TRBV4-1,CASSQESLWSSGANVLTF,TGCGCCAGCAGCCAAGAATCCCTGTGGTCCTCTGGGGCCAACGTCCTGACTTTC
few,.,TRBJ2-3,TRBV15,CATSSSQGLDTDTQYF,TGTGCCACCAGCAGCAGCCAGGGCCTCGACACAGATACGCAGTATTTT
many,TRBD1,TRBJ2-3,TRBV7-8,CASSLRDRSTDTQYF,TGTGCCAGCAGCTTACGGGACAGAAGCACAGATACGCAGTATTTT
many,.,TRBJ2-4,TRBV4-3,CASSQASGQGVLSKNIQYF,TGCGCCAGCAGCCAAGCTAGTGGGCAAGGCGTTCTGTCCAAAAACATTCAGTACTTC
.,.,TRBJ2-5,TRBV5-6,CASSLVFGGQETQYF,TGTGCCAGCAGCTTGGTGTTCGGGGGTCAAGAGACCCAGTACTTC
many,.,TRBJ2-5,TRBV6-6,CASSYVRQETQYF,TGTGCCAGCAGTTACGTCAGGCAAGAGACCCAGTACTTC
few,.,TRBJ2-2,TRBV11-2,CASSAAYNSRNTGELFF,TGTGCCAGCAGCGCCGCGTATAACAGCCGGAACACCGGGGAGCTGTTTTTT
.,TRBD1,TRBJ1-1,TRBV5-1,CASSLGQGDGGTEAFF,TGCGCCAGCAGCTTGGGACAGGGGGACGGCGGCACTGAAGCTTTCTTT
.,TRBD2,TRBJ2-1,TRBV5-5,CASSRPGLAGSSYNEQFF,TGTGCCAGCAGCCGCCCGGGACTAGCGGGAAGCTCCTACAATGAGCAGTTCTTC
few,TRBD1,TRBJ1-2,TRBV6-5,CASRAGQGPNYGYTF,TGTGCCAGCAGGGCGGGACAGGGCCCTAACTATGGCTACACCTTC
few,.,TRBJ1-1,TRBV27,CASSLRHRGNTEAFF,TGTGCCAGCAGTTTAAGACACAGAGGAAACACTGAAGCTTTCTTT
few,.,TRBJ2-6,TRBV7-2,CASSLNIVGANVLTF,TGTGCCAGCAGCTTAAATATAGTTGGGGCCAACGTCCTGACTTTC
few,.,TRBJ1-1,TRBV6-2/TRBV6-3,CATKRGENTEAFF,TGTGCCACTAAAAGGGGGGAGAACACTGAAGCTTTCTTT
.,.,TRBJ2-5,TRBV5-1,CASSLGLTNRQETQYF,TGCGCCAGCAGCTTGGGGCTTACAAATCGGCAAGAGACCCAGTACTTC
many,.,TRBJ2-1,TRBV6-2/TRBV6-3,CASSYSRANEQFF,TGTGCCAGCAGTTACTCCCGAGCGAATGAGCAGTTCTTC
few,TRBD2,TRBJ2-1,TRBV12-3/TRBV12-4,CASSPLAGTLNEQFF,TGTGCCAGCAGCCCACTAGCGGGGACACTCAATGAGCAGTTCTTC
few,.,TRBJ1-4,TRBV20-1,CSVQLPFANEKLFF,TGCAGTGTACAGTTGCCGTTTGCTAATGAAAAACTGTTTTTT
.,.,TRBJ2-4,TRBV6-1,CASSEMQGAKNIQYF,TGTGCCAGCAGTGAAATGCAGGGGGCCAAAAACATTCAGTACTTC
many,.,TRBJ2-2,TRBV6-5,CASSYSFGGGELFF,TGTGCCAGCAGTTACTCCTTCGGAGGCGGGGAGCTGTTTTTT
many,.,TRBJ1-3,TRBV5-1,CASSLGQFGNTIYF,TGCGCCAGCAGCTTGGGACAGTTCGGAAACACCATATATTTT
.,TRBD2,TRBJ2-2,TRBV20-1,CSARAPGLANTGELFF,TGCAGTGCTAGAGCTCCGGGACTAGCGAACACCGGGGAGCTGTTTTTT
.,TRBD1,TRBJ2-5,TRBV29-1,CSVEDVQVTGQVETQYF,TGCAGCGTTGAAGATGTACAAGTTACAGGACAGGTTGAGACCCAGTACTTC
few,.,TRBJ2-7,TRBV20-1,CSARVVQGTYEQYF,TGCAGTGCTAGAGTGGTACAGGGAACCTACGAGCAGTACTTC
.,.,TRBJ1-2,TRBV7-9,CASSLVSEAGYTF,TGTGCCAGCAGCTTAGTCTCCGAGGCGGGCTACACCTTC
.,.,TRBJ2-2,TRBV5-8,CATPVKGVNTGELFF,TGTGCCACCCCCGTGAAGGGGGTAAACACCGGGGAGCTGTTTTTT
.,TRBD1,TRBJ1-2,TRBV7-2,CASSLDRGRDGYTF,TGTGCCAGCAGCTTGGACAGGGGGCGGGATGGCTACACCTTC
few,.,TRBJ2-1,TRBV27,CASWEAASYNEQFF,TGTGCCAGCTGGGAGGCAGCGTCATACAATGAGCAGTTCTTC
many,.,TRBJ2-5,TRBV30,CARGQNQETQYF,TGTGCCAGAGGACAGAACCAAGAGACCCAGTACTTC
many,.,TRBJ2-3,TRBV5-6,CASSLEGGGIYTQYF,TGTGCCAGCAGCTTGGAGGGGGGAGGGATATATACGCAGTATTTT